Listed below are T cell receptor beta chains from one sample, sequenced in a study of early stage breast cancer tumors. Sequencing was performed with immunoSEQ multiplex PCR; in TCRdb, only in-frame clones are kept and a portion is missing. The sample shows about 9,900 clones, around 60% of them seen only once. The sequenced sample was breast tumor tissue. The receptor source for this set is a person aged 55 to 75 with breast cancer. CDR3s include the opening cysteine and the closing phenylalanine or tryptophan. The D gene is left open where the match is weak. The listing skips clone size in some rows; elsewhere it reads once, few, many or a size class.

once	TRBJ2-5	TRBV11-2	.	TGTGCCAGCAGCCTCGACAGGTCCCAAGAGACCCAGTACTTC	CASSLDRSQETQYF
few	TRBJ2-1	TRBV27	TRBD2	TGTGCCAGCAGGACTAGCGGGAGTCATGAGCAGTTCTTC	CASRTSGSHEQFF
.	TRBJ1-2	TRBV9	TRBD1	TGTGCCAGCAGCCAACAGGGGAGCTATGGCTACACCTTC	CASSQQGSYGYTF
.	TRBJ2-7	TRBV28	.	TGTGCCAGCACCCCGCCCCGGGGGAGGCAGTACTTC	CASTPPRGRQYF
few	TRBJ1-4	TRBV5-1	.	TGCGCCAGCAGGGGGAACGTTAATGAAAAACTGTTTTTT	CASRGNVNEKLFF
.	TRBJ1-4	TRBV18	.	TGTGCCAGCTCAATAAACAATGATGAAAAACTGTTTTTT	CASSINNDEKLFF
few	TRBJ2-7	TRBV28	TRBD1	TGTGCCAGCAAGAGGACAGGCTCCTACGAGCAGTACTTC	CASKRTGSYEQYF
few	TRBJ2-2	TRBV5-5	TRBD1	TGTGCCAGCAGTCGAATGACAGGGTTCACCGGGGAGCTGTTTTTT	CASSRMTGFTGELFF
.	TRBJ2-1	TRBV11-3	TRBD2	TGTGCCAGCAGCATAACCGGGACTAGCGGGAGACTTGAGCAGTTCTTC	CASSITGTSGRLEQFF
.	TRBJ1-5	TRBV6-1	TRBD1	TGTGCCAGCAGTGAACCCCCGGGACAGTCCTTAACGAGCAATCAGCCCCAGCATTTT	CASSEPPGQSLTSNQPQHF